One sample yielded the 29 T cell receptor beta chains listed below, sequenced in a study of CD8+ T cells in alopecia areata. Following RNA extraction, reverse transcription yielded cDNA that acted as the sequencing template. The method was immunoSEQ multiplex PCR; TCRdb's version includes in-frame clones alone and lacks a portion of them. The sample lists roughly 200,000 clones; roughly 60% were seen once. This material consisted of CD4+ T cells sorted from blood, taken at week 0. Source of these receptors: a human donor with alopecia areata.

The chain employs TRBV6-5 and TRBJ2-7, with TRBD1 matching over 8 bases. Germline V CDR1 and CDR2: MNHEY, SVGAGI. V lost 5 bases and J lost 5; bases outside the gene matches: 8. CDR3 length: 14 residues. This chain's CDR3 is CASSVPDRGDEQYF. CDR3 DNA sequence: TGTGCCAGCAGTGTACCAGACAGGGGCGACGAGCAGTACTTC.

The chain is built from TRBV30 and TRBJ1-1; D might be TRBD1 (5 bases). CDR3 length: 13 amino acids. The V gene's germline CDR1 is GTSNPN and CDR2 SVGIG (reference sequence). The V end lost 4 bases, the J end lost 5 bases, and 14 bases lay between the germline ends. The CDR3 DNA is TGTGCCTGGAACCTACAGGTCGGAACTGAAGCTTTCTTT. This gives the protein CAWNLQVGTEAFF.

This clone was seen more than once but under ten times. V gene TRBV23-1 combines with J gene TRBJ2-7; D possibly corresponds to TRBD1 (6 bases). Being an ORF, TRBV23-1 has a function that is uncertain. The germline V and J ends were trimmed by 3 bases and 2 bases, with 8 bases remaining between them. There are 13 residues in the CDR3. This CDR3 is CASSQKGAYEQYF. The CDR3 bases are TGCGCCAGCAGTCAGAAGGGGGCCTACGAGCAGTACTTC.

The chain recombines TRBV29-1 with TRBJ1-5; possible D gene TRBD1, 5 bases. Trimming removed 8 bases at V and 6 bases at J, with 17 bases between. CDR1 and CDR2 from the germline V gene are SQVTM and ANQGSEA. This CDR3 has 13 amino acids. The CDR3 sequence: CSSSEGYGQPQHF. CDR3 coding DNA: TGCAGCTCTTCGGAGGGGTACGGTCAGCCCCAGCATTTT. The full variable domain, its missing parts supplied by reference TRBV29-1 and TRBJ1-5, is SAVISQKPSRDICQRGTSLTIQCQVDSQVTMMFWYRQQPGQSLTLIATANQGSEATYESGFVIDKFPISRPNLTFSTLTVSNMSPEDSSIYLCSSSEGYGQPQHFGDGTRLSIL.

As for this clone: Other DNA sequences in this sample translate to the same CDR3. The chain employs TRBV30 and TRBJ1-1, with D maybe TRBD1 (6 bases). Germline assignment: CDR1 GTSNPN and CDR2 SVGIG (reference sequence). This CDR3 has 10 residues. V was clipped by 7 bases and J by 4 bases, with 7 bases between them. The CDR3 is CASDSTEAFF. For the CDR3, the DNA is TGTGCCTCGGACAGCACTGAAGCTTTCTTT.

In this sample, this clone turned up once. The rearrangement joins TRBV15 to TRBJ2-3; 11 positions agree with TRBD2. J gave up 4 bases and V 0 bases, and 6 bases lay outside the gene matches. This CDR3 has 17 residues. CDR1 is LNHNV and CDR2 is YYDKDF in the germline V gene (reference sequence). The CDR3 sequence: CATSRDRTSGFPDTQYF. Written as DNA, the CDR3 is TGTGCCACCAGCAGAGATCGGACTAGCGGGTTTCCAGATACGCAGTATTTT.

V and J are TRBV20-1 and TRBJ2-7; maybe TRBD2 (6 bases). The germline CDR1 and CDR2 sequences are DFQATT and SNEGSKA (reference sequence). The CDR3 totals 11 residues. Trimming removed 6 bases at V and 7 bases at J, with 13 bases between. The CDR3 reads CSATRAGEQYF. In DNA, the CDR3 is TGCAGTGCAACAAGGGCGGGGGAGCAGTACTTC.

The J gene is TRBJ1-2, the V gene TRBV9; tentatively, D is TRBD1 (6 bases). In germline, CDR1 is SGDLS, CDR2 YYNGEE. The V and J ends lost 4 bases and 4 bases respectively, with 17 bases between them. The CDR3 has 15 residues. DNA for the CDR3: TGTGCCAGCAGCCCCCGGGGGCAGGCCCCCTATGGCTACACCTTC. Protein sequence: CASSPRGQAPYGYTF.

The V gene is TRBV5-1, the J gene TRBJ2-3; 9 positions agree with TRBD1. The CDR3 contains 15 residues. Germline V lookup: CDR1 SGHRS, CDR2 YFSETQ. V lost 7 bases to trimming and J lost 3 bases; unmatched junction nucleotides: 9. The CDR3 coding sequence is TGCGCCAGCTTCCTGGGGACAGGGTCTACAGATACGCAGTATTTT. Its translation: CASFLGTGSTDTQYF.

V is TRBV11-1 and J is TRBJ1-1, with unresolved D. CDR3 length: 15 amino acids. Looked up from germline, CDR1 is SGHAT and CDR2 is FQDESV (reference sequence). Trimming cost V 2 bases and J 1 base, with 11 bases left between them. CDR3 bases: TGTGCCAGCAGCTTAAGGTCCCAGCCGAACACTGAAGCTTTCTTT. Its translation is CASSLRSQPNTEAFF. Filled out from reference TRBV11-1 and TRBJ1-1, the complete variable domain reads EAEVAQSPRYKITEKSQAVAFWCDPISGHATLYWYRQILGQGPELLVQFQDESVVDDSQLPKDRFSAERLKGVDSTLKIQPAELGDSAMYLCASSLRSQPNTEAFFGQGTRLTVV.

The chain recombines TRBV7-7 with TRBJ2-3, with a tentative D call TRBD2 (5 bases). There are 13 residues in the CDR3. The germline V gene has CDR1 SSHAT and CDR2 FNYEAQ (reference sequence). Trimming left V 5 bases short and J 6 bases short, with 12 bases between. The CDR3 region is CASSPQTRDTQYF. In DNA, the CDR3 is TGTGCCAGCAGCCCTCAAACTAGGGATACGCAGTATTTT.

The V call is TRBV6-5, the J call TRBJ2-1; maybe TRBD2 (5 bases). CDR1 and CDR2 (germline): MNHEY, SVGAGI. V was shortened by 0 bases and J by 0 bases, with 6 bases between the two germline ends. The CDR3 extends over 15 amino acids. CDR3 sequence: CASSYSGSSYNEQFF. The CDR3 DNA sequence: TGTGCCAGCAGTTACTCGGGGAGCTCCTACAATGAGCAGTTCTTC.

The chain employs TRBV29-1 and TRBJ2-1; 9 positions agree with TRBD1. The V segment lost 4 bases and the J segment 8 bases; nucleotides outside the gene matches: 9. Germline loops: CDR1 SQVTM, CDR2 ANQGSEA. The CDR3 runs to 14 residues. The CDR3 region has the DNA TGCAGCGTTGGTACGGGACAGGGATCCCATGAGCAGTTCTTC. It translates to CSVGTGQGSHEQFF.

V usage is TRBV20-1 and J usage is TRBJ2-7, with D perhaps matching TRBD2 (6 bases). Germline V gene lookup returns CDR1 DFQATT and CDR2 SNEGSKA (reference sequence). This CDR3 comprises 11 residues. In DNA, the CDR3 is TGCAGCGGCGGGATGGGATACGAGCAGTACTTC. Amino acid sequence: CSGGMGYEQYF.

The chain has TRBV4-3 and TRBJ2-1; TRBD2 agrees at 8 bases. This CDR3 has 17 amino acids. Germline V CDR1 and CDR2: LGHNA, YSLEER. V shed 0 bases and J 5 bases; nucleotides not matched to a gene: 9. The CDR3 coding sequence is TGCGCCAGCAGCCAAGAAGGTGCGGGGGGAAATAACAATGAGCAGTTCTTC. This codes for CASSQEGAGGNNNEQFF.

This sequence joins TRBV11-1 and TRBJ1-5; no firm D call. The CDR3 loop spans 13 amino acids. V was trimmed by 3 bases and J by 6 bases, leaving 9 bases between them. From germline, CDR1 is SGHAT and CDR2 FQDESV (reference sequence). The CDR3: CASSLFIGQPQHF. Here the CDR3 DNA reads TGTGCCAGCAGCTTGTTTATCGGTCAGCCCCAGCATTTT. The whole variable domain, remainder taken from reference TRBV11-1 and TRBJ1-5, is EAEVAQSPRYKITEKSQAVAFWCDPISGHATLYWYRQILGQGPELLVQFQDESVVDDSQLPKDRFSAERLKGVDSTLKIQPAELGDSAMYLCASSLFIGQPQHFGDGTRLSIL.

This clone has a handful of counts. V is TRBV5-1 and J is TRBJ2-1; 7 bases match TRBD2. Germline V gene lookup returns CDR1 SGHRS and CDR2 YFSETQ. V shed 0 bases, J shed 2 bases, and the junction held 5 bases outside the gene matches. The CDR3 length is 16 residues. DNA for the CDR3: TGCGCCAGCAGCTTGGCCTATGGGGGGGCCTACAATGAGCAGTTCTTC. Protein product: CASSLAYGGAYNEQFF.

The V call is TRBV7-8, the J call TRBJ2-3; D is ambiguous. The V gene's germline CDR1 is SGHVS and CDR2 FQNEAQ. The germline V and J ends were trimmed by 1 base and 3 bases, with 5 bases remaining between them. The CDR3 runs to 13 residues. CDR3 sequence reads: CASSLDGTDTQYF. CDR3 nucleotide sequence: TGTGCCAGCAGCTTAGATGGGACAGATACGCAGTATTTT.

There are a few counts of this clone. This chain connects TRBV29-1 to TRBJ2-1; D may be TRBD1 (6 bases). CDR1 and CDR2 (germline): SQVTM, ANQGSEA. Trimming stripped 2 bases from V and 5 bases from J, with 7 bases between. The CDR3 consists of 12 residues. The CDR3 reads CSVEWGHNEQFF. CDR3 DNA: TGCAGCGTTGAATGGGGGCACAATGAGCAGTTCTTC.

The chain recombines TRBV18 with TRBJ2-2; D assignment may be TRBD1 or TRBD2 (5 bases each). This CDR3 spans 13 amino acids. Trimming removed 4 bases at V and 5 bases at J, with 8 bases between. Germline values: CDR1 KGHSH, CDR2 LQKENI. Written as DNA, the CDR3 is TGTGCCAGCTCACAGGGGACGACCGGGGAGCTGTTTTTT. Translating it yields CASSQGTTGELFF.

Comment on this clone: In the same sample, other DNA sequences code for this CDR3. V and J are TRBV7-2 and TRBJ2-7; tentatively, D is TRBD1 (6 bases). Trimming shortened V by 1 base and J by 4 bases, and 11 bases separated the two germline ends. The CDR3 consists of 14 residues. CDR1 and CDR2 (germline): SGHTA, FQGNSA. In DNA, the CDR3 is TGTGCCAGCAGCTTAGGGACAGCTAGTTACGAGCAGTACTTC. Translation gives CASSLGTASYEQYF.

The chain employs TRBV7-8 and TRBJ1-5; D gene ambiguous. The CDR3 spans 15 residues. V was cut by 1 base and J by 3 bases, with 10 bases left in between. Germline CDR1 SGHVS, CDR2 FQNEAQ. CDR3 protein: CASSLVIQPNQPQHF. Here the CDR3 DNA reads TGTGCCAGCAGCTTAGTTATACAACCCAATCAGCCCCAGCATTTT.

The chain links TRBV6-5 to TRBJ1-1; weak D call: TRBD1 (5 bases). The germline V gene has CDR1 MNHEY and CDR2 SVGAGI. This CDR3 has 13 amino acids. Trimming removed 3 bases from V and 4 bases from J, with 9 bases in between. The CDR3 loop is CASSYGGGTEAFF. CDR3 sequence (DNA): TGTGCCAGCAGTTATGGCGGGGGCACTGAAGCTTTCTTT.

The rearrangement uses TRBV29-1 and TRBJ2-3; possibly TRBD1 or TRBD2 for D (5 bases each). The CDR3 has 12 residues. The V and J ends lost 4 bases and 6 bases respectively, with 11 bases between them. CDR1 SQVTM and CDR2 ANQGSEA come from the germline V gene. The CDR3 sequence is CSVGGRGDTQYF. The DNA of the CDR3 is TGCAGCGTTGGGGGACGCGGGGATACGCAGTATTTT.

The chain has TRBV29-1 and TRBJ2-7, with D maybe TRBD1 (6 bases). Between the trimmed V and J ends, which lost 3 bases and 2 bases, there was a span of 17 bases. The CDR3 consists of 15 residues. In germline, CDR1 is SQVTM, CDR2 ANQGSEA. Here the CDR3 DNA reads TGCAGCGTTGAGGGGTCGACAGGTATGACCTACGAGCAGTACTTC. It translates to CSVEGSTGMTYEQYF.

The DNA of the CDR3 is TGTGCCAGCAGCCAAGAGTTGGTGGGAAATGAGCAGTTCTTC. Translating gives CASSQELVGNEQFF. J is TRBJ2-1 and V is TRBV14; D ambiguous. Trimming stripped 0 bases from V and 7 bases from J, with 10 bases between. CDR1 SGHDN and CDR2 FVKESK come from the germline V gene. The CDR3 covers 14 residues. Filled out from reference TRBV14 and TRBJ2-1, the complete variable domain reads EAGVTQFPSHSVIEKGQTVTLRCDPISGHDNLYWYRRVMGKEIKFLLHFVKESKQDESGMPNNRFLAERTGGTYSTLKVQPAELEDSGVYFCASSQELVGNEQFFGPGTRLTVL.

The chain combines TRBV7-2 with TRBJ2-5; 7 nucleotides match TRBD1. Germline CDR1 is SGHTA and CDR2 is FQGNSA. V lost 5 bases, J lost 10 bases, and 7 bases stayed unmatched. CDR3 length equals 12 residues. DNA for the CDR3: TGTGCCAGCAGCGCGGACAGGATCCTCCAGTACTTC. Its translation is CASSADRILQYF.

The chain uses TRBV7-9 and TRBJ2-7; D call uncertain. The CDR3 runs to 12 residues. V lost 5 bases and J lost 1, with 6 bases in between. Germline V gene sequence: CDR1 SEHNR, CDR2 FQNEAQ (reference sequence). The CDR3 loop reads CASSPESYEQYF. In nucleotides, the CDR3 is TGTGCCAGCAGCCCGGAGTCCTACGAGCAGTACTTC.

The genes are TRBV7-9 and TRBJ1-2, with 8 bases aligning to TRBD1. The CDR3 sequence is 13 residues long. Germline CDR1 SEHNR, CDR2 FQNEAQ (reference sequence). The J segment lost 8 bases and the V segment lost 5 bases, leaving 7 bases of the junction unmatched. CDR3 region: CASSAGQGSGYTF. The CDR3 DNA reads as TGTGCCAGCAGCGCCGGACAGGGCAGCGGCTACACCTTC.